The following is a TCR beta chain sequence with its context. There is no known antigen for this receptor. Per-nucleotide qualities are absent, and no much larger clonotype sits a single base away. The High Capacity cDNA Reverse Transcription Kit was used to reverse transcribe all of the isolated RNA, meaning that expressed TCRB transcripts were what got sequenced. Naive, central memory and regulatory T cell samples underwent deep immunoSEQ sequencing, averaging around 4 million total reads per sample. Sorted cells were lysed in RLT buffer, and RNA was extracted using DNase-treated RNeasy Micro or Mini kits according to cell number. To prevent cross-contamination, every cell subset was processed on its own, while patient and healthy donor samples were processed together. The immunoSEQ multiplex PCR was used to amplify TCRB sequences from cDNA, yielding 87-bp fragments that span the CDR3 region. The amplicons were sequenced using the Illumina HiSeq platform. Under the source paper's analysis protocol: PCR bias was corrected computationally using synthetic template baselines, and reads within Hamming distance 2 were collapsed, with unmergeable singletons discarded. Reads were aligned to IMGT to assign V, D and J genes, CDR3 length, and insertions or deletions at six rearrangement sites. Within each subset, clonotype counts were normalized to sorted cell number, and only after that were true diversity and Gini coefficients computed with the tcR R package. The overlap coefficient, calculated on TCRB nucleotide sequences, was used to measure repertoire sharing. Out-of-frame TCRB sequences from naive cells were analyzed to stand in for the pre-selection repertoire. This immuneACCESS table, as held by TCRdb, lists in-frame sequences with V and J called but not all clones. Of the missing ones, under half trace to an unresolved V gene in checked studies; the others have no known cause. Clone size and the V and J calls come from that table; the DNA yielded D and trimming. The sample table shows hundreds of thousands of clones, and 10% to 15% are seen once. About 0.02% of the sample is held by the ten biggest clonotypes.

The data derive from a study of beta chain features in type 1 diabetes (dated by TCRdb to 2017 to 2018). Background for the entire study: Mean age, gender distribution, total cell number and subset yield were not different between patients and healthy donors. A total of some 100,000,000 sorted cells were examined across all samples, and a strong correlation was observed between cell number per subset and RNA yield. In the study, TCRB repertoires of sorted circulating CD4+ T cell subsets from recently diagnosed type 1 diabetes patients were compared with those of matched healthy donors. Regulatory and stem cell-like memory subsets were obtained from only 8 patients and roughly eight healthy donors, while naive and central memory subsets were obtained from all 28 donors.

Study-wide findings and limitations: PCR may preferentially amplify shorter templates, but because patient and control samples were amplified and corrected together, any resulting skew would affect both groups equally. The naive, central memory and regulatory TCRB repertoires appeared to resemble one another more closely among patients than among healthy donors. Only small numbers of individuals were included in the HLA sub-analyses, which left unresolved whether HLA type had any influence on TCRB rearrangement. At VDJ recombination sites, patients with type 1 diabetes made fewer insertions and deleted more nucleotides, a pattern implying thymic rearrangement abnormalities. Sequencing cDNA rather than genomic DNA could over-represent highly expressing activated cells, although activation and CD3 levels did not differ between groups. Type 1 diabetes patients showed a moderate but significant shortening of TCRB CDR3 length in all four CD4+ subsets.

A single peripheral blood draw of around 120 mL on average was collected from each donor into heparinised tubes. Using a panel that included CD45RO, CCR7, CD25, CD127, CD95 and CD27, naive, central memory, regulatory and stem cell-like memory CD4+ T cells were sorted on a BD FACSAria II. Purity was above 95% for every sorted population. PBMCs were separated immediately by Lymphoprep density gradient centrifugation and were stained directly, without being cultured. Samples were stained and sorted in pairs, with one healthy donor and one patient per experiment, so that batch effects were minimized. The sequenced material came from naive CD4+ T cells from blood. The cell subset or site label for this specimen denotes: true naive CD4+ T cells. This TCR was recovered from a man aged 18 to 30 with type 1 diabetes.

The sequence in DNA is TGTGCCTGGAGTGGACCGGAGGGCCCCAATCAGCCCCAGCATTTT. This codes for CAWSGPEGPNQPQHF. The sequence joins TRBV30 to TRBJ1-5; a confident D gene designation cannot be given. Sequences GTSNPN (CDR1) and SVGIG (CDR2) are obtained from the germline V gene (reference sequence). Relative to germline, V is 1 base shorter and J is 3 bases shorter, with 13 bases between their ends. The cysteine opens and the phenylalanine closes a CDR3 of 15 amino acids. The entry retains the CDR3 DNA only, 45 bases that are in frame from base 1.